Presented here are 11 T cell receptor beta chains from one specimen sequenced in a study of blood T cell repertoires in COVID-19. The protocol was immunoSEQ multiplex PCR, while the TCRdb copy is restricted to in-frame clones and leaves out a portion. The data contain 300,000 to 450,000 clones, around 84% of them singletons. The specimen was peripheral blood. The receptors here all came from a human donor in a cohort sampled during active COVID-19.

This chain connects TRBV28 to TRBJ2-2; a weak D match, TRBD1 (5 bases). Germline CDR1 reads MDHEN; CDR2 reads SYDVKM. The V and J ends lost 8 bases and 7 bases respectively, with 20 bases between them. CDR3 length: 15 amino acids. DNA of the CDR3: TGTGCCAGCCGTGGTGGGCAGGGTAAAGGCGGGGAGCTGTTTTTT. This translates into CASRGGQGKGGELFF.

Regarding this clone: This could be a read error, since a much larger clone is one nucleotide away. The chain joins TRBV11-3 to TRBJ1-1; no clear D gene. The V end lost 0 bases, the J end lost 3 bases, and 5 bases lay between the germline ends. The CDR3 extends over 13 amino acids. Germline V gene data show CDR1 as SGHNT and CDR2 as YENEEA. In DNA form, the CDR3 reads TGTGCCAGCAGCTTAGAGAGGGACACTGAAGCTTTCTTT. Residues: CASSLERDTEAFF.

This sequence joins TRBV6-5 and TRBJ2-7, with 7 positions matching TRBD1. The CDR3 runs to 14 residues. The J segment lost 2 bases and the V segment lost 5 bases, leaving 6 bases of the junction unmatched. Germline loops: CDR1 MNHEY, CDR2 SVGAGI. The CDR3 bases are TGTGCCAGCAGTAGTGTGACAGGGCCCTACGAGCAGTACTTC. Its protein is CASSSVTGPYEQYF.

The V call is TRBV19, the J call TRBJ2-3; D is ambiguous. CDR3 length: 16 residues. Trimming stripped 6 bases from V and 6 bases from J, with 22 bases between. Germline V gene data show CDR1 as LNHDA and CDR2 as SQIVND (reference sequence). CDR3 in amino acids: CASRSLDPLWADTQYF. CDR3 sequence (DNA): TGTGCCAGTAGATCCCTCGACCCCCTTTGGGCCGATACGCAGTATTTT.

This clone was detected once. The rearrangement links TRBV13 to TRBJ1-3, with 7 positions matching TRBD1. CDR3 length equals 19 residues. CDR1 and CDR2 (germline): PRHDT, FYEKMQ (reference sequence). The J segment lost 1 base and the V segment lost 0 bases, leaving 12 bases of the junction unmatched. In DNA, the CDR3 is TGTGCCAGCAGCTTAGGCCTCCTTAGTCAGGGGGTTTCTGGAAACACCATATATTTT. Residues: CASSLGLLSQGVSGNTIYF.

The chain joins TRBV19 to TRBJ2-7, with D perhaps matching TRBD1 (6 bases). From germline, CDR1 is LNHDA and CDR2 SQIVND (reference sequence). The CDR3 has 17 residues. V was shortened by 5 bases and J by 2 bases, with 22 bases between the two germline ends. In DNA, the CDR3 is TGTGCCAGTAGTTCCCAACGGGGAAGACAGGCCACCTACGAGCAGTACTTC. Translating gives CASSSQRGRQATYEQYF.

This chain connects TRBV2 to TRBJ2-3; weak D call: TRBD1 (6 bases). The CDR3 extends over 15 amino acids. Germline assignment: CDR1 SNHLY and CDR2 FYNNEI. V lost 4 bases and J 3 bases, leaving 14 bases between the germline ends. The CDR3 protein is CASSAEERGTDTQYF. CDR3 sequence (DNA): TGTGCCAGCAGTGCAGAGGAAAGGGGGACAGATACGCAGTATTTT.

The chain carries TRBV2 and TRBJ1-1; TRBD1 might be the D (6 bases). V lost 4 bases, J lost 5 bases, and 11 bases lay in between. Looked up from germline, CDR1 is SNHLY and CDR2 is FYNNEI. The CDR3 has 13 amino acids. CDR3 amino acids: CASSGGQLTEAFF. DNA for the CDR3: TGTGCCAGCAGTGGCGGACAGCTTACTGAAGCTTTCTTT.

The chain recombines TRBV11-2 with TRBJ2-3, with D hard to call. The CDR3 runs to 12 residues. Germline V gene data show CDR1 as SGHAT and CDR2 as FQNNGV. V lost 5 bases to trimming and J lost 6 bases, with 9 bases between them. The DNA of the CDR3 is TGTGCCAGCAGCCCGCTAGGCGATACGCAGTATTTT. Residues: CASSPLGDTQYF.

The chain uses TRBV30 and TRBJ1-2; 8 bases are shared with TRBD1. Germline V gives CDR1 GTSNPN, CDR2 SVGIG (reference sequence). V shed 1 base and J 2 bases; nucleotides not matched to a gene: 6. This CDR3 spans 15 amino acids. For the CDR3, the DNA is TGTGCCTGGAGTGCCGGACAGGGCCCCAACTATGGCTACACCTTC. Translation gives CAWSAGQGPNYGYTF.

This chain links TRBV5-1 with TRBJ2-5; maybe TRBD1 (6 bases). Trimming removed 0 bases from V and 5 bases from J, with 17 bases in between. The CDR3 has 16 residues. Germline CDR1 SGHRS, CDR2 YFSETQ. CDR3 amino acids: CASSLGSTGLGETQYF. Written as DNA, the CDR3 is TGCGCCAGCAGCTTGGGGTCCACAGGGCTGGGGGAGACCCAGTACTTC.